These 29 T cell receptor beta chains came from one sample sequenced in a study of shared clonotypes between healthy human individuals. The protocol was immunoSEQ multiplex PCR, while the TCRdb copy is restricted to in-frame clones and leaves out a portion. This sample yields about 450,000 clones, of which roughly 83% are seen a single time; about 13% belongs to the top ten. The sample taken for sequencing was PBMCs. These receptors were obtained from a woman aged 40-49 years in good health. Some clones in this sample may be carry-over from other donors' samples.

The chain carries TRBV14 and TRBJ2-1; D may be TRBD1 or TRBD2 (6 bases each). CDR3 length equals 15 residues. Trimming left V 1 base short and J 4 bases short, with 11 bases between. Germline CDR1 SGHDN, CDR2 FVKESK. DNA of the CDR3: TGTGCCAGCAGCCAAGCGGGGGCGGGTTACAATGAGCAGTTCTTC. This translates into CASSQAGAGYNEQFF.

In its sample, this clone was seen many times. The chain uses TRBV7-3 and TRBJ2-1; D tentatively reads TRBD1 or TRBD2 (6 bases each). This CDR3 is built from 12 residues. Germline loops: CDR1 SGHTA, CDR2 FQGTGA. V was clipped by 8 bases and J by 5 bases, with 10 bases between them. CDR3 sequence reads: CASGGPDNEQFF. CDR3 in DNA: TGTGCCAGCGGGGGGCCAGACAATGAGCAGTTCTTC. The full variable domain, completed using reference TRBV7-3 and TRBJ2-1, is GAGVSQTPSNKVTEKGKYVELRCDPISGHTALYWYRQSLGQGPEFLIYFQGTGAADDSGLPNDRFFAVRPEGSVSTLKIQRTERGDSAVYLCASGGPDNEQFFGPGTRLTVL.

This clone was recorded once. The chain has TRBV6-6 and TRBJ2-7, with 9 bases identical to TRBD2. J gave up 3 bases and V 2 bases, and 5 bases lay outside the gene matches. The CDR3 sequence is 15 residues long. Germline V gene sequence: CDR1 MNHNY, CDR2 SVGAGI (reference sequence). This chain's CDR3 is CASSYRREGVYEQYF. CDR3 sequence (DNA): TGTGCCAGCAGTTACCGGCGGGAGGGGGTCTACGAGCAGTACTTC.

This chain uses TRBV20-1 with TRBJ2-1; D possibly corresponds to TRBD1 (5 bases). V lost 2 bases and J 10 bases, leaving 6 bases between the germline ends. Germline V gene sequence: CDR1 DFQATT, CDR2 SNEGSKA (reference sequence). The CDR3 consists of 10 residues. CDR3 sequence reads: CSARRTEQFF. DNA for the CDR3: TGCAGTGCTAGAAGGACAGAGCAGTTCTTC.

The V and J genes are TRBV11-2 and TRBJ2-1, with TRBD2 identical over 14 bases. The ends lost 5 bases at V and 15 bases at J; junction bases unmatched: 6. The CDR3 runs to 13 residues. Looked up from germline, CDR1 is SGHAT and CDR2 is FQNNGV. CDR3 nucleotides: TGTGCCAGCAGCCAGGGACTAGCGGGAGTGTTGTTCTTC. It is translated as CASSQGLAGVLFF.

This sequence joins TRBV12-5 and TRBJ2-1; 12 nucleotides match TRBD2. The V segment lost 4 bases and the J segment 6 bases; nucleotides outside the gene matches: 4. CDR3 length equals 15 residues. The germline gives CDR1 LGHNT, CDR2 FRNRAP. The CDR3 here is CASGSSGRAFNEQFF. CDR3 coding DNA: TGTGCTAGTGGTTCTAGCGGGAGGGCCTTCAATGAGCAGTTCTTC.

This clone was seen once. The DNA of the CDR3 is TGTGCCAGCAGTGAAGGGGACAGCTCCTACGAGCAGTACTTC. Its protein product is CASSEGDSSYEQYF. The chain is built from TRBV6-1 and TRBJ2-5, with 7 bases identical to TRBD1. The DNA end favors TRBJ2-7, so the J call may be wrong. The CDR3 sequence is 14 residues long. The germline V gene encodes CDR1 MNHNS and CDR2 SASEGT.

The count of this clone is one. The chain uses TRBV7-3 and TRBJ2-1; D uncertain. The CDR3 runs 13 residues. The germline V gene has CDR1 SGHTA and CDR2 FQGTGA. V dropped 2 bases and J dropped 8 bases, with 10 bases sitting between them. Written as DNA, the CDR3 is TGTGCCAGCAGCTTATCCCCGAGGCATGAGCAGTTCTTC. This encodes CASSLSPRHEQFF.

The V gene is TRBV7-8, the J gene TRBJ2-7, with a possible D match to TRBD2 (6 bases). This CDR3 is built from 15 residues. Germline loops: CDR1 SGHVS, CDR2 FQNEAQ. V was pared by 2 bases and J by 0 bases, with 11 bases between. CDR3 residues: CASSLRGGVSYEQYF. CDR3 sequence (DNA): TGTGCCAGCAGCTTACGCGGCGGGGTCTCCTACGAGCAGTACTTC.

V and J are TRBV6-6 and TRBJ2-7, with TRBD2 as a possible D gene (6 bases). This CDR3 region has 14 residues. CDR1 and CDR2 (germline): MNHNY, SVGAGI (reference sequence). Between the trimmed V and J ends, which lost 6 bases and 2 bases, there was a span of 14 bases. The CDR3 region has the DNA TGTGCCAGCAGAACCGGAGGGGTGACCTACGAGCAGTACTTC. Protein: CASRTGGVTYEQYF.

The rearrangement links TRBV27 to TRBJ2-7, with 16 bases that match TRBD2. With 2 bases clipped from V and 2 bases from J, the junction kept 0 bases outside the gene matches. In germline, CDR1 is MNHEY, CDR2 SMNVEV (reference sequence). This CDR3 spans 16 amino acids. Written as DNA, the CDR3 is TGTGCCAGCAGTTTAGGGACTAGCGGGAGGGCCTACGAGCAGTACTTC. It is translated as CASSLGTSGRAYEQYF.

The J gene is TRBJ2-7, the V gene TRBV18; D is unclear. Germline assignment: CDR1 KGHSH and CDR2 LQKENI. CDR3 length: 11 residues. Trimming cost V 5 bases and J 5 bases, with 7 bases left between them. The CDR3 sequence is CASSAVDEQYF. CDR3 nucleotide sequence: TGTGCCAGCTCAGCCGTAGACGAGCAGTACTTC.

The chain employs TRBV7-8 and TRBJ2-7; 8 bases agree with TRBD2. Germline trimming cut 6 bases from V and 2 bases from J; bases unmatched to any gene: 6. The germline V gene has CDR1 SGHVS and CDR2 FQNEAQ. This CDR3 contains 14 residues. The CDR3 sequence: CASSYTTSAYEQYF. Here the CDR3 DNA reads TGTGCCAGCAGTTACACGACTAGCGCCTACGAGCAGTACTTC. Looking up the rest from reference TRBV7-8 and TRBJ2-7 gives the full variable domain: GAGVSQSPRYKVAKRGQDVALRCDPISGHVSLFWYQQALGQGPEFLTYFQNEAQLDKSGLPSDRFFAERPEGSVSTLKIQRTQQEDSAVYLCASSYTTSAYEQYFGPGTRLTVT.

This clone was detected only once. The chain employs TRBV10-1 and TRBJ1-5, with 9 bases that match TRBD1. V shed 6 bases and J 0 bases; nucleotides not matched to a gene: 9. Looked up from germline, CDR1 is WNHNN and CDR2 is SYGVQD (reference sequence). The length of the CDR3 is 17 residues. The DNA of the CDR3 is TGCGCCAGCAGCGCCGGGACAGGGAACTATAGCAATCAGCCCCAGCATTTT. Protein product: CASSAGTGNYSNQPQHF.

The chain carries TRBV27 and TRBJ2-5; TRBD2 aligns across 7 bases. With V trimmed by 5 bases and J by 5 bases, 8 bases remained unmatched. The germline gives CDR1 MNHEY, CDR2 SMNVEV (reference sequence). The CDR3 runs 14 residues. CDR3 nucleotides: TGTGCCAGCAGTCTCCTTGGGAGGGATGAGACCCAGTACTTC. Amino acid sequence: CASSLLGRDETQYF.

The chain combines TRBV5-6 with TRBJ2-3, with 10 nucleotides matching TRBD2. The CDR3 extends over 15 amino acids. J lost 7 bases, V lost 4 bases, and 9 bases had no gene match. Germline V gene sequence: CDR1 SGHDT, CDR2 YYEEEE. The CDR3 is CASSVAGGYRNTQYF. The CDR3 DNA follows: TGTGCCAGCAGCGTAGCGGGAGGCTACAGGAATACGCAGTATTTT. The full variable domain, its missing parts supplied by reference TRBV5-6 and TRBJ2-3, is DAGVTQSPTHLIKTRGQQVTLRCSPKSGHDTVSWYQQALGQGPQFIFQYYEEEERQRGNFPDRFSGHQFPNYSSELNVNALLLGDSALYLCASSVAGGYRNTQYFGPGTRLTVL.

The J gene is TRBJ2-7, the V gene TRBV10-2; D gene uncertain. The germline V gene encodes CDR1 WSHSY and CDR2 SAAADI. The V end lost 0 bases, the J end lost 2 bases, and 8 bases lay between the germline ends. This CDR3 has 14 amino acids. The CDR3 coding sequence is TGCGCCAGCAGTGAGTCTGGACGCGCCTACGAGCAGTACTTC. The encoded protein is CASSESGRAYEQYF.

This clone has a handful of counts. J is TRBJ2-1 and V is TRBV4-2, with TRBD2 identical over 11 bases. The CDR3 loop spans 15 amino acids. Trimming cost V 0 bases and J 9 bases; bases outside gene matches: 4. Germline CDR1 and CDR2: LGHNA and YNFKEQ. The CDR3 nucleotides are TGTGCCAGCAGCCAAGAAACTAGCGGGAGTAGTGAGCAGTTCTTC. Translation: CASSQETSGSSEQFF.

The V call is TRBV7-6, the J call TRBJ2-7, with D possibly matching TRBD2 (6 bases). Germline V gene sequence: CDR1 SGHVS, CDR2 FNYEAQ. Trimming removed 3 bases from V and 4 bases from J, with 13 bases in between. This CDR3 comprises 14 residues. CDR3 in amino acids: CASSFAGPLYEQYF. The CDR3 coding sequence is TGTGCCAGCAGCTTTGCGGGACCCTTATACGAGCAGTACTTC.

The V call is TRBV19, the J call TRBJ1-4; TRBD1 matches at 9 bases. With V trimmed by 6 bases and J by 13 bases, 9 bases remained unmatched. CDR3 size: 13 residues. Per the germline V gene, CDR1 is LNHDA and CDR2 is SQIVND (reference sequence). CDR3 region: CASSPTGGTVLFF. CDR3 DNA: TGTGCCAGTAGCCCGACAGGGGGAACGGTACTGTTTTTT. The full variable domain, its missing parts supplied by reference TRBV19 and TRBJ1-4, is DGGITQSPKYLFRKEGQNVTLSCEQNLNHDAMYWYRQDPGQGLRLIYYSQIVNDFQKGDIAEGYSVSREKKESFPLTVTSAQKNPTAFYLCASSPTGGTVLFFGSGTQLSVL.

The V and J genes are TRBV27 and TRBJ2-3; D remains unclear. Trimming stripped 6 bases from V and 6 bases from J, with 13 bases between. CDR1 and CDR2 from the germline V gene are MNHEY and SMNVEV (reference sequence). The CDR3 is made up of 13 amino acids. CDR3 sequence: CASRFLGGDTQYF. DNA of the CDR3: TGTGCCAGCAGGTTCCTAGGTGGGGATACGCAGTATTTT.

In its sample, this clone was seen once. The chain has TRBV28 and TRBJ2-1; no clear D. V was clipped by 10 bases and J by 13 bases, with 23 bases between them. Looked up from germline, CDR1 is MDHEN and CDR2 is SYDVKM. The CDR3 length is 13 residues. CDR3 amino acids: CATNSELFGRQFF. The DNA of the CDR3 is TGTGCCACCAACTCCGAGCTCTTCGGACGACAGTTCTTC.

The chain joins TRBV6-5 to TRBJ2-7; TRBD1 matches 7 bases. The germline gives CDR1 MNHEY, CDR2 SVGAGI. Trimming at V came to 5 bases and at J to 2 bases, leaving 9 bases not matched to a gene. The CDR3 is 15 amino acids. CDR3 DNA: TGTGCCAGCAGTGTAGGGACAGCTAACACCTACGAGCAGTACTTC. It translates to CASSVGTANTYEQYF.

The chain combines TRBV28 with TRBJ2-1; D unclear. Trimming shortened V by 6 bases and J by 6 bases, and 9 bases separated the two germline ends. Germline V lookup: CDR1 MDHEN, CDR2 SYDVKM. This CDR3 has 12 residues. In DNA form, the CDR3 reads TGTGCCAGCAGGCAATTGGGCAATGAGCAGTTCTTC. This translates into CASRQLGNEQFF.

Here the CDR3 DNA reads TGTGCCAGCAGTTTGGAAGAGGACACTGAAGCTTTCTTT. Translated, it gives CASSLEEDTEAFF. The rearrangement uses TRBV27 and TRBJ1-1; D is unclear. V lost 3 bases to trimming and J lost 3 bases, with 8 bases between them. Germline CDR1 reads MNHEY; CDR2 reads SMNVEV (reference sequence). This CDR3 region has 13 residues.

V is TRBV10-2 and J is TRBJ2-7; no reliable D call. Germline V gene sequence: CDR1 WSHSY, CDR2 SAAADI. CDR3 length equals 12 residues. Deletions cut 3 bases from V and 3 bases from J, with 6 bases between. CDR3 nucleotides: TGCGCCAGCAGTGACAGATACTACGAGCAGTACTTC. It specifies CASSDRYYEQYF.

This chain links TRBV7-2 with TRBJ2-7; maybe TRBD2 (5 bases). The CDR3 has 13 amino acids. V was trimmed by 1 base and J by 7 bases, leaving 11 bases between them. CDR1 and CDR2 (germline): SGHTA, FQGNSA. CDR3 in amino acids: CASSLERVWEQYF. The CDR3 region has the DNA TGTGCCAGCAGCTTAGAGAGGGTGTGGGAGCAGTACTTC.

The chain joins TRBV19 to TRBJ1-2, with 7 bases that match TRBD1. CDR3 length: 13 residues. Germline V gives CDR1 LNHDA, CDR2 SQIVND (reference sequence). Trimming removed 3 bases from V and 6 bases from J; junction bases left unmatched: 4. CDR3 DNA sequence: TGTGCCAGTAGTATCCGGGACAGACATGGCTACACCTTC. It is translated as CASSIRDRHGYTF.

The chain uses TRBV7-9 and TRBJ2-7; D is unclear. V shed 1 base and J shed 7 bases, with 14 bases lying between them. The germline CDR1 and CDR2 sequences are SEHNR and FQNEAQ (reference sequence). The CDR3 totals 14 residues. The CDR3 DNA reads TGTGCCAGCAGCTTAGTTCCCGGCCAAGGGGAGCAGTACTTC. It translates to CASSLVPGQGEQYF. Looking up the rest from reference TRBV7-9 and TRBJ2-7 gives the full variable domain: DTGVSQNPRHKITKRGQNVTFRCDPISEHNRLYWYRQTLGQGPEFLTYFQNEAQLEKSRLLSDRFSAERPKGSFSTLEIQRTEQGDSAMYLCASSLVPGQGEQYFGPGTRLTVT.